The 27 T cell receptor beta chains below come from one sample, sequenced in a study of beta chain features in type 1 diabetes. Expressed TCRB transcripts were sequenced because the isolated RNA had all been reverse transcribed beforehand. The method was immunoSEQ multiplex PCR; TCRdb's version includes in-frame clones alone and lacks a portion of them. The sample has hundreds of thousands of clones, 30% seen once. Sequencing was done on a sample of naive CD4+ T cells from blood. The receptors stem from a man aged 18 to 30 in good health.

This clone has more than one count but fewer than ten. The gene calls are TRBV7-9 and TRBJ2-7; the match to TRBD1 covers 9 bases. J was trimmed by 7 bases and V by 3 bases; bases with no gene match: 13. Per germline, CDR1 SEHNR and CDR2 FQNEAQ (reference sequence). This CDR3 has 16 amino acids. CDR3 loop: CASSFTGGEGYGEQYF. CDR3 coding DNA: TGTGCCAGCAGCTTCACAGGGGGCGAGGGGTATGGTGAGCAGTACTTC.

In its sample, this clone was seen a few times. The J gene is TRBJ2-2, the V gene TRBV10-3; tentative D call: TRBD1 (5 bases). The V gene's germline CDR1 is ENHRY and CDR2 SYGVKD. This CDR3 comprises 16 residues. Trimming took 0 bases from V and 3 from J, leaving 11 bases between them. The CDR3 region has the DNA TGTGCCATCAGTGAGTCGTGGGGCATGCACACCGGGGAGCTGTTTTTT. This codes for CAISESWGMHTGELFF.

As to this clone: This same CDR3 is encoded by further DNA sequences in the sample. The V call is TRBV7-2, the J call TRBJ2-1; 9 nucleotides match TRBD2. The CDR3 is 15 residues long. The trim removed 5 bases at V and 1 base at J, leaving 3 bases unmatched. Per the germline V gene, CDR1 is SGHTA and CDR2 is FQGNSA. The CDR3 coding sequence is TGTGCCAGCAGCCGTAGCGGGAGTTCCTACAATGAGCAGTTCTTC. It encodes CASSRSGSSYNEQFF.

The genes are TRBV27 and TRBJ1-5; D gene uncertain. CDR1 and CDR2 from the germline V gene are MNHEY and SMNVEV (reference sequence). This CDR3 has 14 residues. Trimming stripped 5 bases from V and 7 bases from J, with 15 bases between. This CDR3 reads CASSQTSDGQPQHF. In nucleotides, the CDR3 is TGTGCCAGCAGTCAGACCTCCGACGGGCAGCCCCAGCATTTT.

This clone came up a few times. The chain links TRBV30 to TRBJ2-7; TRBD2 aligns across 10 bases. J was trimmed by 4 bases and V by 7 bases; bases with no gene match: 4. The CDR3 loop spans 12 amino acids. Germline CDR1 reads GTSNPN; CDR2 reads SVGIG (reference sequence). The CDR3 reads CASTLAGYEQYF. The CDR3 nucleotides read TGTGCCTCCACACTAGCGGGGTACGAGCAGTACTTC.

The chain employs TRBV30 and TRBJ1-4; D is ambiguous. The germline CDR1 and CDR2 sequences are GTSNPN and SVGIG (reference sequence). Trimming removed 3 bases at V and 8 bases at J, with 10 bases between. This CDR3 contains 12 residues. For the CDR3, the DNA is TGTGCCTGGAGAGGAATCCGGGAAAAACTGTTTTTT. This codes for CAWRGIREKLFF.

The chain recombines TRBV2 with TRBJ2-6; D unresolved. This CDR3 contains 14 residues. With 3 bases removed from V and 0 bases from J, the gap between germline ends came to 3 bases. The germline CDR1 and CDR2 sequences are SNHLY and FYNNEI. This chain's CDR3 is CASSDFSGANVLTF. CDR3 nucleotides: TGTGCCAGCAGTGACTTCTCTGGGGCCAACGTCCTGACTTTC.

The rearrangement uses TRBV7-2 and TRBJ1-1; D not certain. Trimming removed 6 bases from V and 5 bases from J, with 10 bases in between. Germline CDR1 SGHTA, CDR2 FQGNSA. This CDR3 has 12 amino acids. DNA of the CDR3: TGTGCCAGCAGTCCAACTTGGACTGAAGCTTTCTTT. Translation gives CASSPTWTEAFF.

This clone was observed a single time. The CDR3, as DNA: TGTGCCAGCAGCTTAGCGACAGGACATACTGAAGCTTTCTTT. Protein: CASSLATGHTEAFF. The V call is TRBV7-2, the J call TRBJ1-1; possibly TRBD1 for D (6 bases). V lost 0 bases to trimming and J lost 5 bases, with 10 bases between them. The CDR3 covers 14 residues. Per the germline V gene, CDR1 is SGHTA and CDR2 is FQGNSA.

This clone was detected a few times. This specimen includes other DNA sequences encoding the same CDR3. The chain uses TRBV10-3 and TRBJ2-6; a weak D match, TRBD2 (6 bases). Germline V CDR1 and CDR2: ENHRY, SYGVKD. CDR3 length: 16 residues. V dropped 0 bases and J dropped 4 bases, with 10 bases sitting between them. CDR3 bases: TGTGCCATCAGTGAGTCTGGGGGGTCAGGGGCCAACGTCCTGACTTTC. This codes for CAISESGGSGANVLTF.

V usage is TRBV28 and J usage is TRBJ1-1; D possibly corresponds to TRBD1 (5 bases). The V gene's germline CDR1 is MDHEN and CDR2 SYDVKM. Trimming removed 6 bases from V and 3 bases from J, with 14 bases in between. This CDR3 region has 14 residues. CDR3 residues: CASRYPGWDTEAFF. CDR3 bases: TGTGCCAGCAGATACCCAGGGTGGGACACTGAAGCTTTCTTT.

The count of this clone is one. V gene TRBV30 combines with J gene TRBJ2-7; 7 bases line up with TRBD1. Germline V gene lookup returns CDR1 GTSNPN and CDR2 SVGIG (reference sequence). The CDR3 loop spans 12 amino acids. The trim removed 5 bases at V and 6 bases at J, leaving 7 bases unmatched. The CDR3 DNA sequence: TGTGCCTGGGAGCCGGGACAGAGCGAGCAGTACTTC. It is translated as CAWEPGQSEQYF.

The chain joins TRBV4-3 to TRBJ2-3, with 9 bases matching TRBD2. V lost 3 bases, J lost 7 bases, and 11 bases stayed unmatched. This CDR3 spans 16 amino acids. Germline values: CDR1 LGHNA, CDR2 YSLEER. The CDR3 bases are TGCGCCAGCAGCCAGACACTAGCGGGTCCTGAGCATACGCAGTATTTT. It encodes CASSQTLAGPEHTQYF.

J is TRBJ1-5 and V is TRBV10-3; no firm D call. From germline, CDR1 is ENHRY and CDR2 SYGVKD. The CDR3 length is 13 residues. V was clipped by 2 bases and J by 8 bases, with 10 bases between them. The CDR3 DNA reads TGTGCCATCAGTGAGGGGCCGACCGAGCCCCAGCATTTT. This codes for CAISEGPTEPQHF.

This clone has only a few counts. The V and J genes are TRBV9 and TRBJ2-1; D remains ambiguous. V was trimmed by 0 bases and J by 5 bases, leaving 9 bases between them. Germline values: CDR1 SGDLS, CDR2 YYNGEE. The CDR3 runs 14 residues. The CDR3 spells CASSVARHNNEQFF. For the CDR3, the DNA is TGTGCCAGCAGCGTAGCTCGGCACAACAATGAGCAGTTCTTC.

This rearrangement joins TRBV30 to TRBJ2-2, with no clear D. The length of the CDR3 is 14 residues. V lost 1 base, J lost 4 bases, and 10 bases lay in between. Germline CDR1 GTSNPN, CDR2 SVGIG (reference sequence). Here the CDR3 reads CAWSEALGTGELFF. DNA for the CDR3: TGTGCCTGGAGTGAGGCCCTTGGCACCGGGGAGCTGTTTTTT.

CDR3 coding DNA: TGTGCCAGCGGCCTTCGGTGGGAGCAGTACTTC. Encoded protein: CASGLRWEQYF. The V and J genes are TRBV28 and TRBJ2-7; no firm D call. Germline CDR1 reads MDHEN; CDR2 reads SYDVKM. Trimming removed 8 bases at V and 7 bases at J, with 12 bases between. This CDR3 is 11 amino acids long. Combining the CDR3 with reference TRBV28 and TRBJ2-7 gives the whole variable domain DVKVTQSSRYLVKRTGEKVFLECVQDMDHENMFWYRQDPGLGLRLIYFSYDVKMKEKGDIPEGYSVSREKKERFSLILESASTNQTSMYLCASGLRWEQYFGPGTRLTVT.

This clone has a handful of counts. The chain joins TRBV4-3 to TRBJ2-7; 7 nucleotides agree with TRBD2. This CDR3 is built from 15 residues. Losses at the gene ends were 0 bases for V and 3 bases for J; bases not matched to a gene: 5. Looked up from germline, CDR1 is LGHNA and CDR2 is YSLEER. CDR3 amino acids: CASSQELAGRYEQYF. In DNA, the CDR3 is TGCGCCAGCAGCCAAGAATTAGCGGGCCGCTACGAGCAGTACTTC.

The chain carries TRBV30 and TRBJ2-1; TRBD2 agrees at 10 bases. The V and J ends lost 6 bases and 4 bases, in that order; junction bases with no gene match: 12. Looked up from germline, CDR1 is GTSNPN and CDR2 is SVGIG (reference sequence). This CDR3 is 16 amino acids long. In nucleotides, the CDR3 is TGTGCCTGCACTCATATAGCGGGAGGACGTTACAATGAGCAGTTCTTC. This encodes CACTHIAGGRYNEQFF.

CDR3: CSALFTDTQYF. The DNA of the CDR3 is TGCAGTGCCCTATTCACAGATACGCAGTATTTT. The gene calls are TRBV20-1 and TRBJ2-3; D call uncertain. The CDR3 contains 11 residues. Germline values: CDR1 DFQATT, CDR2 SNEGSKA (reference sequence). With 6 bases removed from V and 2 bases from J, the gap between germline ends came to 6 bases.

This chain uses TRBV28 with TRBJ2-3; weak D call: TRBD2 (5 bases). The CDR3 loop spans 12 amino acids. Germline CDR1 reads MDHEN; CDR2 reads SYDVKM. Trimming removed 6 bases from V and 10 bases from J, with 14 bases in between. CDR3 sequence: CASSPGRTAQYF. The CDR3 coding sequence is TGTGCCAGCAGCCCCGGACGGACTGCGCAGTATTTT.

This clone was counted only a few times. The J gene is TRBJ2-1, the V gene TRBV7-2; D not certain. The CDR3 is 13 amino acids. V lost 6 bases to trimming and J lost 4 bases, with 10 bases between them. Looked up from germline, CDR1 is SGHTA and CDR2 is FQGNSA. The CDR3, as DNA: TGTGCCAGCAGTGCCCCATTATACAATGAGCAGTTCTTC. This sequence encodes CASSAPLYNEQFF.

The chain couples TRBV29-1 to TRBJ2-5, with D tentatively TRBD1 or TRBD2 (5 bases each). V was trimmed by 6 bases and J by 7 bases, leaving 18 bases between them. From germline, CDR1 is SQVTM and CDR2 ANQGSEA. The length of the CDR3 is 13 residues. CDR3: CSVHLGTARTQYF. As DNA, the CDR3 is TGCAGCGTCCACCTTGGGACCGCGAGGACCCAGTACTTC. The entire variable domain, with the rest obtained from reference TRBV29-1 and TRBJ2-5, is as follows: SAVISQKPSRDICQRGTSLTIQCQVDSQVTMMFWYRQQPGQSLTLIATANQGSEATYESGFVIDKFPISRPNLTFSTLTVSNMSPEDSSIYLCSVHLGTARTQYFGPGTRLLVL.

This clone was detected a few times. The chain joins TRBV2 to TRBJ2-1; D is unclear. Trimming shortened V by 1 base and J by 1 base, and 8 bases separated the two germline ends. CDR1 is SNHLY, CDR2 FYNNEI, per germline. The CDR3 sequence is 15 residues long. The CDR3, as DNA: TGTGCCAGCAGTGAAGTACGGAAATCCTACAATGAGCAGTTCTTC. Its protein product is CASSEVRKSYNEQFF.

The genes are TRBV7-9 and TRBJ2-5, with D unresolved. Germline V CDR1 and CDR2: SEHNR, FQNEAQ (reference sequence). Between the trimmed V and J ends, which lost 2 bases and 2 bases, there was a span of 6 bases. The CDR3 loop spans 13 amino acids. The CDR3 loop reads CASSLPVQETQYF. The CDR3 DNA reads as TGTGCCAGCAGCTTACCAGTTCAAGAGACCCAGTACTTC.

The V gene is TRBV30, the J gene TRBJ1-2; D is ambiguous. Germline loops: CDR1 GTSNPN, CDR2 SVGIG (reference sequence). This CDR3 contains 12 residues. V was cut by 2 bases and J by 3 bases, with 7 bases left in between. For the CDR3, the DNA is TGTGCCTGGAGTTCGGACCACTATGGCTACACCTTC. Translated, it gives CAWSSDHYGYTF.

The chain recombines TRBV7-2 with TRBJ2-7, with 7 bases matching TRBD1. This CDR3 is 14 amino acids long. The germline gives CDR1 SGHTA, CDR2 FQGNSA. Trimming at V came to 4 bases and at J to 2 bases, leaving 5 bases not matched to a gene. CDR3 sequence reads: CASSSGTEPYEQYF. The CDR3 coding sequence is TGTGCCAGCAGCTCCGGGACAGAACCCTACGAGCAGTACTTC.